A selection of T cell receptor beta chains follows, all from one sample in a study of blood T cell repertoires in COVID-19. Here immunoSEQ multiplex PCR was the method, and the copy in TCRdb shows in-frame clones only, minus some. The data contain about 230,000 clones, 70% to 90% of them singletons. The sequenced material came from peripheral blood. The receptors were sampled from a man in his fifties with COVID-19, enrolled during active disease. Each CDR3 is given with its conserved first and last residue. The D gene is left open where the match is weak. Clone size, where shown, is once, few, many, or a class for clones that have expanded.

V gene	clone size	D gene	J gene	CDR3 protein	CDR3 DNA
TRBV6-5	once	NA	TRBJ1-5	CASSRGQSEPQHF	TGTGCCAGCAGTCGCGGACAGTCAGAGCCCCAGCATTTT
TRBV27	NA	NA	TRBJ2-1	CASRASLFSGGEQFF	TGTGCCAGCAGGGCATCTTTATTCTCTGGCGGTGAGCAGTTCTTC
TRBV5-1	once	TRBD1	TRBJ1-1	CASSLIGGQGSNEAFF	TGCGCCAGCAGCTTAATAGGGGGACAGGGGTCAAATGAAGCTTTCTTT
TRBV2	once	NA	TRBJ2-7	CASSDNRAGDSYEQYF	TGTGCCAGCAGTGACAATAGGGCCGGGGATTCCTACGAGCAGTACTTC
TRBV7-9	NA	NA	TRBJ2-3	CASSLRGQDTDTQYF	TGTGCCAGCAGCTTAAGGGGACAAGACACAGATACGCAGTATTTT
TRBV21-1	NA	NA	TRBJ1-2	CASSKDQTEVAYGYTF	TGTGCCAGCAGCAAAGATCAGACAGAAGTGGCCTATGGCTACACCTTC
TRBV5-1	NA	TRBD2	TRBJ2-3	CASSTLAGSTDTQYF	TGCGCCAGCAGCACCCTAGCGGGAAGCACAGATACGCAGTATTTT
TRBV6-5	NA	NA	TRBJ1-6	CASTPAGANSPLHF	TGTGCCAGCACCCCGGCGGGGGCGAATTCACCCCTCCACTTT
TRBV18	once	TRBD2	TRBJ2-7	CASSPPTSGGTYEQYF	TGTGCCAGCTCACCGCCGACTAGCGGGGGAACCTACGAGCAGTACTTC
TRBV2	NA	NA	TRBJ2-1	CASNRGRGNEQFF	TGTGCCAGCAATAGGGGAAGGGGCAATGAGCAGTTCTTC
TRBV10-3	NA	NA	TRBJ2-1	CAISESGEELAYNEQFF	TGTGCCATCAGTGAGTCGGGGGAGGAACTAGCCTACAATGAGCAGTTCTTC
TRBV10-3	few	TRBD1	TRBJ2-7	CANRDSSYEQYF	TGTGCCAACAGGGACAGCTCCTACGAGCAGTACTTC
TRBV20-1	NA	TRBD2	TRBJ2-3	CSASGPPLAGTDTQYF	TGCAGTGCTAGTGGGCCCCCACTAGCGGGAACAGATACGCAGTATTTT
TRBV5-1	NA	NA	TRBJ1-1	CASSLAYSGANTEAFF	TGCGCCAGCAGCTTGGCCTATTCGGGAGCGAACACTGAAGCTTTCTTT
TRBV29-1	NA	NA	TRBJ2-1	CSVDAGSFYNEQFF	TGCAGCGTTGATGCGGGGAGTTTTTACAATGAGCAGTTCTTC
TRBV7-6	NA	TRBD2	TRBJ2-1	CASSLVKKTSGGYNEQFF	TGTGCCAGCAGCTTAGTGAAGAAGACTAGCGGTGGTTACAATGAGCAGTTCTTC
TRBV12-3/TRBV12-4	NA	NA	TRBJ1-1	CASNLALGGEAFF	TGTGCCAGCAATCTAGCCCTTGGGGGCGAAGCTTTCTTT
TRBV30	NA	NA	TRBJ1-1	CASRNQGRVTEAFF	TGTGCCTCCCGAAACCAGGGAAGGGTTACTGAAGCTTTCTTT
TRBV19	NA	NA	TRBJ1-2	CASSPQGGVYGYTF	TGTGCCAGTAGTCCCCAGGGTGGGGTCTATGGCTACACCTTC
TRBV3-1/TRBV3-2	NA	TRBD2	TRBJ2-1	CASSQGAGGRYNEQFF	TGTGCCAGCAGCCAAGGGGCGGGAGGGCGCTACAATGAGCAGTTCTTC
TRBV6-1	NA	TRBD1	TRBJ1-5	CASSEEGQYSNQPQHF	TGTGCCAGCAGTGAAGAGGGACAGTATAGCAATCAGCCCCAGCATTTT
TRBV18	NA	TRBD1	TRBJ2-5	CASSPPLQGAKETQYF	TGTGCCAGCTCACCACCGTTACAGGGGGCGAAGGAGACCCAGTACTTC
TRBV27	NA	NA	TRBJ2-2	CASSFLNTGELFF	TGTGCCAGCAGTTTTCTCAACACCGGGGAGCTGTTTTTT
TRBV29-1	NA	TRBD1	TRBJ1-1	CSVGGQGGNTEAFF	TGCAGCGTTGGTGGACAGGGGGGTAACACTGAAGCTTTCTTT
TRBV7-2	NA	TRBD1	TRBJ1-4	CATSRQGRTEKLFF	TGTGCCACCTCCAGACAGGGCAGGACTGAAAAACTGTTTTTT
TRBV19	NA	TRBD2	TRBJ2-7	CASSQAGEYHEQYF	TGTGCCAGTAGTCAAGCGGGAGAGTACCACGAGCAGTACTTC
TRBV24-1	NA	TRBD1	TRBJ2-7	CATSGGQGAYEQYF	TGTGCCACCAGTGGGGGACAGGGGGCCTACGAGCAGTACTTC
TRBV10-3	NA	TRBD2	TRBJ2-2	CAISDLAGDTGELFF	TGTGCCATCAGTGATTTAGCGGGAGACACCGGGGAGCTGTTTTTT
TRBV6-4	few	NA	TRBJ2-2	CASSEVRQGNTGELFF	TGTGCCAGCAGTGAGGTTCGGCAGGGGAACACCGGGGAGCTGTTTTTT